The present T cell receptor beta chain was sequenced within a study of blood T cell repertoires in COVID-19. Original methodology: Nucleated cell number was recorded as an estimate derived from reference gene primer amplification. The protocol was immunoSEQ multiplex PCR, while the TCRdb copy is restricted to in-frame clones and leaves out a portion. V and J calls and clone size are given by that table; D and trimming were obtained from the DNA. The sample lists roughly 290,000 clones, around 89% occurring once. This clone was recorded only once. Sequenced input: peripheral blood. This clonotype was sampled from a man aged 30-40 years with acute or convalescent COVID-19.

CDR3 nucleotide sequence: TGTGCCAGCAGCAAAGGACAGGGGAACACTGAAGCTTTCTTT. Encoded protein: CASSKGQGNTEAFF. This chain connects TRBV7-9 to TRBJ1-1; TRBD1 agrees at 8 bases. CDR1 and CDR2 from the germline V gene are SEHNR and FQNEAQ (reference sequence). V was pared by 5 bases and J by 1 base, with 3 bases of the junction left unmatched. The CDR3 extends over 14 amino acids. Looking up the rest from reference TRBV7-9 and TRBJ1-1 gives the full variable domain: DTGVSQNPRHKITKRGQNVTFRCDPISEHNRLYWYRQTLGQGPEFLTYFQNEAQLEKSRLLSDRFSAERPKGSFSTLEIQRTEQGDSAMYLCASSKGQGNTEAFFGQGTRLTVV.